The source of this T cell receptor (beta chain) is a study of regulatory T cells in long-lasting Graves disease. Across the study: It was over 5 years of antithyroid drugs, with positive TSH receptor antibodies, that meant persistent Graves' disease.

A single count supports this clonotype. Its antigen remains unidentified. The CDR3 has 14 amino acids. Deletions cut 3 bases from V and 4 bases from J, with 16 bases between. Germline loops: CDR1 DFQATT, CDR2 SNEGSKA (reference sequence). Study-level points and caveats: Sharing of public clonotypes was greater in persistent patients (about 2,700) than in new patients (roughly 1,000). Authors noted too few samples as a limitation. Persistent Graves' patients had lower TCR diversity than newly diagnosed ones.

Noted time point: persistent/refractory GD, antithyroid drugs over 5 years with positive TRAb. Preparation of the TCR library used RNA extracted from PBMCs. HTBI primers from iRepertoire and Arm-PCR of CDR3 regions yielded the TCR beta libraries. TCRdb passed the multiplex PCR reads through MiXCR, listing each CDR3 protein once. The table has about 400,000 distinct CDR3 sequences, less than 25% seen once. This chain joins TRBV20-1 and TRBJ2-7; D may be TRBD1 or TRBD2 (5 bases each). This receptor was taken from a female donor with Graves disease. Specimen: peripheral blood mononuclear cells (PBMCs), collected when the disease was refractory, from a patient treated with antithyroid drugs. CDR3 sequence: CSASTWDGVYEQYF. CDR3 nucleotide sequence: TGCAGTGCTAGTACGTGGGACGGGGTTTACGAGCAGTACTTC.